This TCR beta chain comes out of a study of cytomegalovirus exposure and HLA in healthy donors. Study in general: From donors who were HLA-typed, an early data release held 75 million to 85 million unique TCRs.

Study-level points and caveats: In an earlier analysis, most TCR beta V segments were productive about 87% or about 30% of the time. In a later analysis, TCR beta V- and J-gene trimming showed a link to a missense DCLRE1C variant.

A remark on this clone: Its antigen is unknown.

Healthy bone marrow donors formed the donor group. CDR1 is SGDLS, CDR2 YYNGEE, per germline. V was clipped by 3 bases and J by 7 bases; unmatched bases: 2. The CDR3 contains 14 residues. PCR used 60 Vbeta primers and 13 Jbeta primers. Clones were sequenced by immunoSEQ multiplex PCR, and TCRdb holds only the in-frame ones, with some missing. The repertoire holds over 100,000 clones, with around 82% as singletons. The sample consisted of PBMCs. The source of this sequence is a woman aged 40 to 49 in good health and CMV-seronegative. The chain combines TRBV9 with TRBJ2-3, with 13 bases matching TRBD2. CDR3 residues: CASSGGTSGNTQYF. Written as DNA, the CDR3 is TGTGCCAGCAGCGGAGGGACTAGCGGGAATACGCAGTATTTT.